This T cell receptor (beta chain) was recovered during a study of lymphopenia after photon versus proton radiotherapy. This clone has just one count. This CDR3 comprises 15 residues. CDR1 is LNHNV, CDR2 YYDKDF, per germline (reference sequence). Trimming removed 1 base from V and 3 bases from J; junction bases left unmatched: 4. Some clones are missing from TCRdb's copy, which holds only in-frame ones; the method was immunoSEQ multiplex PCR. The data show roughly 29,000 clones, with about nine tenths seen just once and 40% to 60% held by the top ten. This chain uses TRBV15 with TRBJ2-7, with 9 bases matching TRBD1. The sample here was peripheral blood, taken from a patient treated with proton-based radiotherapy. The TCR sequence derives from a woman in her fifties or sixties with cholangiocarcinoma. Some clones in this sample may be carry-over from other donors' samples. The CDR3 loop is CATSRGATGGYEQYF. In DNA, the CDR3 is TGTGCCACCAGCAGAGGGGCGACAGGGGGCTACGAGCAGTACTTC.